Below are 18 T cell receptor beta chains sequenced from a single sample in a study of cytomegalovirus exposure and HLA in healthy donors. TCRdb's copy holds only in-frame clones and misses some; the assay was immunoSEQ multiplex PCR. The table has 180,000 or so clones, around 86% seen once. The sample comprised PBMCs. The source of these receptors is a man aged 25 to 40 in good health and CMV-seropositive.

Comment on this clone: One junction end does not reproduce the germline sequence, and a read error may be involved. This chain uses TRBV4-3 with TRBJ1-4, with a weak D call TRBD1 (6 bases). CDR3 size: 16 residues. In germline, CDR1 is LGHNA, CDR2 YSLEER. The CDR3 loop reads CASSQNPTGRVEKLFF. CDR3 in DNA: TGCGCCAGTAGCCAAAACCCAACAGGGCGAGTTGAAAAACTGTTTTTT.

The chain links TRBV28 to TRBJ1-1; tentatively, D is TRBD1 (5 bases). The ends were cut back, 7 bases at V and 0 bases at J, with 15 bases in the middle. Per germline, CDR1 MDHEN and CDR2 SYDVKM. The CDR3 sequence is 15 residues long. The CDR3 DNA follows: TGTGCCAGCATCCTTCGACAGACTATGAACACTGAAGCTTTCTTT. It encodes CASILRQTMNTEAFF.

This clone was seen more than once but under ten times. The rearrangement uses TRBV27 and TRBJ1-6; D gene ambiguous. Trimming removed 2 bases from V and 9 bases from J, with 5 bases in between. The germline gives CDR1 MNHEY, CDR2 SMNVEV (reference sequence). This CDR3 spans 12 amino acids. The CDR3 DNA reads as TGTGCCAGCAGTTTAGTTGGTTCACCCCTCCACTTT. Translated: CASSLVGSPLHF.

The chain couples TRBV11-3 to TRBJ2-7; a possible D gene is TRBD1 (6 bases). Trimming pared 5 bases from V and 2 bases from J, leaving 10 bases between. Per the germline V gene, CDR1 is SGHNT and CDR2 is YENEEA. The CDR3 is 13 amino acids. CDR3 in DNA: TGTGCCAGCAGCCCCGGGACACCCTACGAGCAGTACTTC. Amino acids: CASSPGTPYEQYF.

The chain recombines TRBV25-1 with TRBJ2-6; the D gene is possibly TRBD2 (6 bases). Germline V gene sequence: CDR1 MGHDK, CDR2 SYGVNS. Trimming took 6 bases from V and 0 from J, leaving 12 bases between them. This CDR3 spans 16 amino acids. CDR3 in DNA: TGTGCCAGCAGAGGAGGGGTTAACTCTGGGGCCAACGTCCTGACTTTC. This gives the protein CASRGGVNSGANVLTF.

The chain employs TRBV2 and TRBJ2-6; a weak D match, TRBD1 (6 bases). Germline values: CDR1 SNHLY, CDR2 FYNNEI. The CDR3 extends over 12 amino acids. With 5 bases removed from V and 12 bases from J, the gap between germline ends came to 11 bases. CDR3 nucleotide sequence: TGTGCCAGCAGTACAGGGTTTACCGTCCTGACTTTC. Translating gives CASSTGFTVLTF.

The CDR3 loop is CASSSGGADYGYTF. CDR3 bases: TGTGCCAGCAGCTCAGGGGGCGCGGACTATGGCTACACCTTC. The chain carries TRBV28 and TRBJ1-2; 8 nucleotides align to TRBD1. Germline CDR1 reads MDHEN; CDR2 reads SYDVKM. There are 14 residues in the CDR3. V trimming: 6 bases; J trimming: 3 bases; junction bases outside the gene matches: 6.

The gene calls are TRBV28 and TRBJ1-1; unclear D gene. The CDR3 length is 11 residues. V lost 3 bases to trimming and J lost 11 bases, with 10 bases between them. Germline V gives CDR1 MDHEN, CDR2 SYDVKM. The CDR3 DNA reads as TGTGCCAGCAGTTTCGCGCTATCCGCTTTCTTT. Its protein product is CASSFALSAFF.

The rearrangement uses TRBV6-5 and TRBJ2-2, with D hard to call. CDR3 length: 15 amino acids. Germline CDR1 reads MNHEY; CDR2 reads SVGAGI. Trimming stripped 2 bases from V and 8 bases from J, with 15 bases between. CDR3 region: CASSYTSSFGGELFF. CDR3 nucleotide sequence: TGTGCCAGCAGTTACACATCGAGCTTTGGGGGGGAGCTGTTTTTT.

CDR3 loop: CASSLGKLETQYF. The CDR3 coding sequence is TGTGCCAGCAGCTTAGGGAAACTAGAGACCCAGTACTTC. J is TRBJ2-5 and V is TRBV7-9; D ambiguous. Trimming removed 1 base from V and 4 bases from J, with 7 bases in between. Germline V gene data show CDR1 as SEHNR and CDR2 as FQNEAQ (reference sequence). The CDR3 extends over 13 amino acids.

V and J are TRBV7-8 and TRBJ2-7, with D perhaps assigned TRBD1 or TRBD2 (5 bases each). This CDR3 region has 14 residues. The V gene's germline CDR1 is SGHVS and CDR2 FQNEAQ. V lost 5 bases to trimming and J lost 3 bases, with 14 bases between them. CDR3 in DNA: TGTGCCAGCAGCGGGGGTGGAGCCTACTACGAGCAGTACTTC. Encoded protein: CASSGGGAYYEQYF.

The chain carries TRBV5-6 and TRBJ2-7; no definite D call. Germline CDR1 is SGHDT and CDR2 is YYEEEE. Trimming removed 0 bases from V and 5 bases from J, with 12 bases in between. The CDR3 runs to 14 residues. In DNA form, the CDR3 reads TGTGCCAGCAGCTTGGGGGCGGCTATCCACGAGCAGTACTTC. This translates into CASSLGAAIHEQYF.

In DNA form, the CDR3 reads TGTGCCAGCAGCTTACGGACTTCGACCTACAATGAGCAGTTCTTC. Translated: CASSLRTSTYNEQFF. The chain links TRBV5-4 to TRBJ2-1, with a weak D call TRBD2 (5 bases). The CDR3 is 15 amino acids. V shed 2 bases and J shed 2 bases, with 11 bases lying between them. Per germline, CDR1 SGHNT and CDR2 YYREEE (reference sequence).

The V and J genes are TRBV28 and TRBJ1-1; D perhaps matches TRBD1 (5 bases). Germline V gives CDR1 MDHEN, CDR2 SYDVKM. CDR3 length: 12 residues. V dropped 5 bases and J dropped 11 bases, with 15 bases sitting between them. The CDR3 nucleotides are TGTGCCAGCAGTGGGGGGACCCTGGGGGCTTTCTTT. This translates into CASSGGTLGAFF.

This chain uses TRBV4-1 with TRBJ1-1; D is unclear. The CDR3 runs 13 residues. The germline V gene has CDR1 MGHRA and CDR2 YSYEKL. V lost 0 bases to trimming and J lost 8 bases, with 10 bases between them. CDR3 residues: CASSQDASLEAFF. CDR3 coding DNA: TGCGCCAGCAGCCAAGATGCGTCGTTAGAAGCTTTCTTT.

The chain links TRBV4-1 to TRBJ1-5; D is unclear. V was clipped by 4 bases and J by 0 bases, with 13 bases between them. This CDR3 is built from 16 residues. Germline lookup yields CDR1 MGHRA and CDR2 YSYEKL. As DNA, the CDR3 is TGCGCCAGCAGCCTAGGACGTGAGTATAGCAATCAGCCCCAGCATTTT. Protein: CASSLGREYSNQPQHF.

This clone showed up just once. The rearrangement uses TRBV18 and TRBJ1-1; TRBD1 agrees at 8 bases. Trimming cost V 3 bases and J 1 base; bases outside gene matches: 4. The CDR3 sequence is 15 residues long. Germline CDR1 is KGHSH and CDR2 is LQKENI. The CDR3 sequence: CASSPQGAPNTEAFF. The CDR3 region has the DNA TGTGCCAGCTCACCGCAGGGGGCTCCGAACACTGAAGCTTTCTTT.

The chain uses TRBV4-3 and TRBJ1-1; no reliable D call. This CDR3 contains 14 residues. V was pared by 0 bases and J by 5 bases, with 10 bases between. Germline V gives CDR1 LGHNA, CDR2 YSLEER. The CDR3 is CASSQDYMLTEAFF. The DNA of the CDR3 is TGCGCCAGCAGCCAAGACTACATGTTAACTGAAGCTTTCTTT.